These 4 T cell receptor beta chains originate from one sample sequenced in a study of metastatic and nonmetastatic thyroid tumors. Every patient underwent thyroid surgery untreated. TCRdb redid the clone calls on the PCR reads using MiXCR. The sample has approximately 65,000 clones; about 4% are singletons. The material sequenced was blood. The receptors derive from a female donor with papillary thyroid cancer or a benign thyroid nodule (not recorded which). Some clones in this sample may be carry-over from other donors' samples.

This clone was detected a few times. The junction shows a germline mismatch at one end, possibly a read error. The chain joins TRBV28 to TRBJ2-7; D gene uncertain. The length of the CDR3 is 15 residues. CDR1 MDHEN and CDR2 SYDVKM come from the germline V gene. The CDR3 region has the DNA TGTGCGAGCAGTCCTGCGACCGGCCTGATCTACGAGCAGTACTTC. Encoded protein: CASSPATGLIYEQYF. The full variable domain, rest sourced from reference TRBV28 and TRBJ2-7, is DVKVTQSSRYLVKRTGEKVFLECVQDMDHENMFWYRQDPGLGLRLIYFSYDVKMKEKGDIPEGYSVSREKKERFSLILESASTNQTSMYLCASSPATGLIYEQYFGPGTRLTVT.

Concerning this clone: One base away lies a much larger clone, so this may be a sequencing read error. The chain links TRBV9 to TRBJ1-5; no definite D call. V gave up 2 bases and J gave up 6 bases, with 9 bases separating them. CDR3 length: 13 amino acids. Germline V gene lookup returns CDR1 SGDLS and CDR2 YYNGEE. CDR3 coding DNA: TGTGCCAGCAGCGTGGCGGTGAGTCAGCCCCAGCATTTT. Residues: CASSVAVSQPQHF.

Comment on this clone: The conserved phenylalanine or tryptophan normally closing the CDR3 is absent here, so this likely arose from a read error. V usage is TRBV5-1 and J usage is TRBJ1-1; 9 bases line up with TRBD1. Germline CDR1 and CDR2: SGHRS and YFSETQ. The CDR3 contains 14 residues. The CDR3, as DNA: TGCGCCAGCAGCGAGGGGACAGGGAACACTGACGCTTTCTTG. It specifies CASSEGTGNTDAFL.

This clone was observed many times. The chain uses TRBV20-1 and TRBJ1-6; 10 nucleotides line up with TRBD1. Unmatched junction bases numbered 6, after V lost 0 bases and J lost 10 bases. The germline V gene has CDR1 DFQATT and CDR2 SNEGSKA (reference sequence). The CDR3 has 15 residues. The CDR3 DNA sequence: TGCAGTGCTAGAGACAGGGACAGGGGCAGGTCACCCCTCCACTTT. Protein product: CSARDRDRGRSPLHF.